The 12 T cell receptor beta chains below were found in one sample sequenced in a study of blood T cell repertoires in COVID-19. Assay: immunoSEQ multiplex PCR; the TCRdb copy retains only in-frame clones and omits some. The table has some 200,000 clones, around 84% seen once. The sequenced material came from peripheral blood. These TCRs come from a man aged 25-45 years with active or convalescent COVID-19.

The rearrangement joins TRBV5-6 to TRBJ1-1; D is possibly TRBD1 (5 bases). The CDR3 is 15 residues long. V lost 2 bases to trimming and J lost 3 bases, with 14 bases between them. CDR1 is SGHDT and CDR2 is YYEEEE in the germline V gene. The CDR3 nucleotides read TGTGCCAGCAGCTTTTTTCCAGGAGGGGACACTGAAGCTTTCTTT. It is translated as CASSFFPGGDTEAFF.

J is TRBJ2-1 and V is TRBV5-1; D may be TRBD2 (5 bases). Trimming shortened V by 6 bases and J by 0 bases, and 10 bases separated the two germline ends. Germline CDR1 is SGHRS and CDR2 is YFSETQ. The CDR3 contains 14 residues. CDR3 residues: CASIPGSSYNEQFF. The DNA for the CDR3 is TGCGCCAGCATTCCTGGGAGCTCCTACAATGAGCAGTTCTTC.

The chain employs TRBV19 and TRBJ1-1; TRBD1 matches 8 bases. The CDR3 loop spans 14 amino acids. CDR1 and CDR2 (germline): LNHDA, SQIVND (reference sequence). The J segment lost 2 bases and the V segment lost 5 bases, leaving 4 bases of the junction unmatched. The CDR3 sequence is CASSPGQANTEAFF. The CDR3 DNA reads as TGTGCCAGTAGTCCGGGACAGGCAAACACTGAAGCTTTCTTT.

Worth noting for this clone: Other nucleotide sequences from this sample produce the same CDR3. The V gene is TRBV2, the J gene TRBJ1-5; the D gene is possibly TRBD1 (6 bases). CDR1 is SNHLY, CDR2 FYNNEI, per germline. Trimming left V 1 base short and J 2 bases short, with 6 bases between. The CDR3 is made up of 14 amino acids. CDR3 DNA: TGTGCCAGCAGTGAAGGACAGGGCAATCAGCCCCAGCATTTT. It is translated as CASSEGQGNQPQHF.

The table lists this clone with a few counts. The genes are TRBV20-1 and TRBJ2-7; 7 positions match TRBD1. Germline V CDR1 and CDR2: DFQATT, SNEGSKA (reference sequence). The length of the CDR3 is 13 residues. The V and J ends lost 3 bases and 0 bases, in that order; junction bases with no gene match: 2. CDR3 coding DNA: TGCAGTGCTAGTAACAGGGGCTCCTACGAGCAGTACGTC. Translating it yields CSASNRGSYEQYV.

This CDR3 is CASSPSGLLGELFF. The CDR3 DNA follows: TGTGCCAGCAGTCCCTCGGGACTGCTCGGGGAGCTGTTTTTT. The chain links TRBV6-2 or TRBV6-3 to TRBJ2-2; TRBD2 is a possible D gene (6 bases). Trimming left V 5 bases short and J 7 bases short, with 14 bases between. Germline CDR1 reads MNHEY; CDR2 reads SVGEGT. The CDR3 covers 14 residues.

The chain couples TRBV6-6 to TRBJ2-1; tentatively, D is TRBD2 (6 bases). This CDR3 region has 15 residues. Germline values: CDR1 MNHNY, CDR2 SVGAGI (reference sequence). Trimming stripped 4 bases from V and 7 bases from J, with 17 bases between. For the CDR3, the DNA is TGTGCCAGCAGTTTAGGTACCGGGAGCCGAAATGAGCAGTTCTTC. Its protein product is CASSLGTGSRNEQFF.

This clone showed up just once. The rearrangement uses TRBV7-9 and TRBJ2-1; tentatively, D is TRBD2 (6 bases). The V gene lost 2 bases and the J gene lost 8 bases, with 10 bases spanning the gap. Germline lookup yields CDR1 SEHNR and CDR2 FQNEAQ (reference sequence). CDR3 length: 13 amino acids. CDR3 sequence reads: CASSLSGRDEQFF. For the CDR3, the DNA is TGTGCCAGCAGCTTAAGCGGGCGTGATGAGCAGTTCTTC.

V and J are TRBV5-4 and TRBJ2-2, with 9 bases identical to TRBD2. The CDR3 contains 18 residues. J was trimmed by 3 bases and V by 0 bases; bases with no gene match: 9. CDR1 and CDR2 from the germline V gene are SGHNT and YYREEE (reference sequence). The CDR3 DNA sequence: TGTGCCAGCAGCTTGGCGCTAGCGGGAAGGCAAGACACCGGGGAGCTGTTTTTT. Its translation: CASSLALAGRQDTGELFF.

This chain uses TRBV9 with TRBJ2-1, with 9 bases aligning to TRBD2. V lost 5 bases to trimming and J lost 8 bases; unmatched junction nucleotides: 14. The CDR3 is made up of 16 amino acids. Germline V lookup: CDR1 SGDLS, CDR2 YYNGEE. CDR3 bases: TGTGCCAGCAGTAGACGGGGGACTAGCTCGGCGGATGAGCAGTTCTTC. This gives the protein CASSRRGTSSADEQFF.

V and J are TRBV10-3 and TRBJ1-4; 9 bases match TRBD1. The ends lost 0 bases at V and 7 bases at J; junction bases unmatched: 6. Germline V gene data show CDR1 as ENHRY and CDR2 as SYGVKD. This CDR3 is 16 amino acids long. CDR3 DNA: TGTGCCATCAGTGAGTCGAGACAGGGGGTTGCTGAAAAACTGTTTTTT. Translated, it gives CAISESRQGVAEKLFF.

The CDR3 nucleotides read TGTGCCTGGAGTACGGGACTCAGCAATGAGCAGTTCTTC. Translating it yields CAWSTGLSNEQFF. V and J are TRBV30 and TRBJ2-1, with D tentatively TRBD2 (6 bases). V shed 2 bases and J shed 6 bases, with 11 bases lying between them. This CDR3 comprises 13 residues. Germline-derived CDR1 and CDR2 are GTSNPN and SVGIG (reference sequence).